This passage covers 22 T cell receptor beta chains from one sample sequenced in a study of shared clonotypes between healthy human individuals. TCRdb keeps only in-frame clones here, not all; method: immunoSEQ multiplex PCR. The sample lists about 610,000 clones; more than 95% were seen once. The sample comprised naive CD4+ T cells sorted from blood. The subset: CD45RA+ positively selected. These receptors all stem from a woman aged 25 to 39 in good health.

The rearrangement links TRBV7-9 to TRBJ1-4; TRBD1 agrees at 8 bases. This CDR3 comprises 18 residues. The V gene's germline CDR1 is SEHNR and CDR2 FQNEAQ (reference sequence). The ends lost 2 bases at V and 2 bases at J; junction bases unmatched: 10. CDR3 sequence: CASSLQGAFLGTNEKLFF. The CDR3 coding sequence is TGTGCCAGCAGCTTACAGGGGGCTTTCTTAGGGACTAATGAAAAACTGTTTTTT.

This clone has just one count. This chain uses TRBV11-2 with TRBJ2-5, with TRBD2 matching over 11 bases. The trim removed 5 bases at V and 4 bases at J, leaving 9 bases unmatched. In germline, CDR1 is SGHAT, CDR2 FQNNGV. The CDR3 totals 16 residues. The CDR3 nucleotides are TGTGCCAGCAGCCTCACTAGCGGGAGCGGTCGAGAGACCCAGTACTTC. The encoded protein is CASSLTSGSGRETQYF.

The chain employs TRBV11-2 and TRBJ2-7; D gene uncertain. Germline values: CDR1 SGHAT, CDR2 FQNNGV. V was trimmed by 4 bases and J by 1 base, leaving 14 bases between them. The CDR3 contains 15 residues. CDR3 coding DNA: TGTGCCAGCAGCTCACCAGTGCGCGGATCCTACGAGCAGTACTTC. As protein: CASSSPVRGSYEQYF.

This CDR3 reads CASSLALSGFPSQLTYEQYF. CDR3 in DNA: TGTGCCAGCAGCTTGGCCCTATCGGGGTTCCCATCCCAACTCACCTACGAGCAGTACTTC. This rearrangement joins TRBV5-4 to TRBJ2-7, with D maybe TRBD2 (5 bases). With 0 bases removed from V and 2 bases from J, the gap between germline ends came to 27 bases. Germline CDR1 is SGHNT and CDR2 is YYREEE (reference sequence). The CDR3 has 20 residues. The full variable domain, with the rest looked up from reference TRBV5-4 and TRBJ2-7, is ETGVTQSPTHLIKTRGQQVTLRCSSQSGHNTVSWYQQALGQGPQFIFQYYREEENGRGNFPPRFSGLQFPNYSSELNVNALELDDSALYLCASSLALSGFPSQLTYEQYFGPGTRLTVT.

V and J are TRBV5-5 and TRBJ2-3, with TRBD2 matching over 11 bases. This CDR3 spans 13 amino acids. Germline V CDR1 and CDR2: SGHKS, YYEKEE (reference sequence). V lost 5 bases and J lost 10; bases outside the gene matches: 6. The chain's CDR3 is CASRTSGINAQYF. CDR3 DNA sequence: TGTGCCAGCAGGACTAGCGGGATTAACGCGCAGTATTTT.

The rearrangement uses TRBV6-5 and TRBJ1-5, with D possibly TRBD1 on 6 matching bases. CDR1 MNHEY and CDR2 SVGAGI come from the germline V gene. Between the trimmed V and J ends, which lost 7 bases and 1 base, there was a span of 11 bases. CDR3 length: 14 amino acids. CDR3 DNA sequence: TGTGCCAGCACCCCGGACAGAAGCAATCAGCCCCAGCATTTT. This codes for CASTPDRSNQPQHF.

The chain employs TRBV5-1 and TRBJ1-1, with 7 bases matching TRBD1. CDR1 and CDR2 (germline): SGHRS, YFSETQ. V lost 6 bases to trimming and J lost 0 bases; unmatched junction nucleotides: 8. This CDR3 contains 15 residues. CDR3 nucleotide sequence: TGCGCCAGCAAGGGCCGGCAGGGGGTGAACACTGAAGCTTTCTTT. As protein: CASKGRQGVNTEAFF.

The V call is TRBV19, the J call TRBJ1-5; D may be TRBD1 (6 bases). CDR1 is LNHDA and CDR2 is SQIVND in the germline V gene (reference sequence). The CDR3 sequence is 15 residues long. Trimming took 5 bases from V and 1 from J, leaving 12 bases between them. The CDR3 protein is CASSVQGSSNQPQHF. CDR3 DNA sequence: TGTGCCAGTAGTGTCCAGGGGTCGAGCAATCAGCCCCAGCATTTT.

This sequence joins TRBV5-1 and TRBJ1-2; tentative D call: TRBD1 (6 bases). V was trimmed by 0 bases and J by 5 bases, leaving 11 bases between them. Germline CDR1 and CDR2: SGHRS and YFSETQ. This CDR3 comprises 14 residues. The CDR3 nucleotides are TGCGCCAGCAGCTTGGATAGGGGGGCGTATGGCTACACCTTC. Its protein is CASSLDRGAYGYTF.

This chain connects TRBV28 to TRBJ1-1; 7 bases align to TRBD1. Germline V gives CDR1 MDHEN, CDR2 SYDVKM. The CDR3 length is 12 residues. V was clipped by 2 bases and J by 10 bases; unmatched bases: 4. The CDR3 protein is CASSLRGLAAFF. CDR3 in DNA: TGTGCCAGCAGTTTAAGGGGGCTGGCAGCTTTCTTT.

This chain connects TRBV27 to TRBJ2-1; no reliable D call. Trimming removed 0 bases at V and 7 bases at J, with 13 bases between. This CDR3 has 15 residues. CDR1 MNHEY and CDR2 SMNVEV come from the germline V gene (reference sequence). The CDR3 DNA reads as TGTGCCAGCAGTTTATCCCCCGGTCTCCTTAATGAGCAGTTCTTC. Protein: CASSLSPGLLNEQFF.

The chain combines TRBV11-2 with TRBJ2-3; 8 bases are a match to TRBD2. Trimming removed 5 bases from V and 2 bases from J; junction bases left unmatched: 12. This CDR3 region has 17 residues. CDR1 and CDR2 (germline): SGHAT, FQNNGV. DNA of the CDR3: TGTGCCAGCAGCGCCCGACTAGCGCCAATGAACACAGATACGCAGTATTTT. This codes for CASSARLAPMNTDTQYF.

This chain uses TRBV28 with TRBJ2-7; the D gene is possibly TRBD2 (6 bases). This CDR3 is 16 amino acids long. Germline assignment: CDR1 MDHEN and CDR2 SYDVKM. Deletions cut 6 bases from V and 0 bases from J, with 18 bases between. The CDR3 DNA reads TGTGCCAGCAGATCCCTCGGGGGTTCCAGCTCCTACGAGCAGTACTTC. This sequence encodes CASRSLGGSSSYEQYF.

This chain connects TRBV7-9 to TRBJ2-2, with no clear D. V was pared by 1 base and J by 4 bases, with 13 bases between. The germline V gene encodes CDR1 SEHNR and CDR2 FQNEAQ (reference sequence). CDR3 length: 16 amino acids. The CDR3 loop reads CASSLEGRSLTGELFF. The CDR3 DNA reads as TGTGCCAGCAGCTTAGAGGGCCGTTCCCTCACCGGGGAGCTGTTTTTT.

The chain combines TRBV19 with TRBJ1-5, with TRBD1 identical over 9 bases. Germline trimming cut 3 bases from V and 5 bases from J; bases unmatched to any gene: 5. The CDR3 consists of 15 residues. Germline CDR1 LNHDA, CDR2 SQIVND (reference sequence). The CDR3 loop reads CASSMGGQGHQPQHF. The CDR3 DNA sequence: TGTGCCAGTAGTATGGGGGGACAGGGACATCAGCCCCAGCATTTT.

This rearrangement joins TRBV6-1 to TRBJ2-1; TRBD2 agrees at 11 bases. Germline CDR1 MNHNS, CDR2 SASEGT. V lost 2 bases, J lost 7 bases, and 10 bases stayed unmatched. The CDR3 runs 17 residues. In nucleotides, the CDR3 is TGTGCCAGCAGTGAAACTAGCGGGAGTACGGGTAGGAATGAGCAGTTCTTC. Translating gives CASSETSGSTGRNEQFF.

V usage is TRBV5-5 and J usage is TRBJ1-5; 10 bases fit TRBD1. The CDR3 totals 16 residues. The germline gives CDR1 SGHKS, CDR2 YYEKEE (reference sequence). V was pared by 2 bases and J by 4 bases, with 6 bases of the junction left unmatched. The CDR3 bases are TGTGCCAGCAGCTTTCGACAGGGGGCGGTTAATCAGCCCCAGCATTTT. Amino acids: CASSFRQGAVNQPQHF.

The V gene is TRBV2, the J gene TRBJ2-3, with 8 bases that match TRBD2. Germline V gene lookup returns CDR1 SNHLY and CDR2 FYNNEI. The CDR3 is 14 residues long. V lost 7 bases, J lost 3 bases, and 6 bases stayed unmatched. CDR3 DNA: TGTGCCAGCAAGATTAGCGGGAAGACAGATACGCAGTATTTT. This gives the protein CASKISGKTDTQYF. The whole variable domain, remainder taken from reference TRBV2 and TRBJ2-3, is EPEVTQTPSHQVTQMGQEVILRCVPISNHLYFYWYRQILGQKVEFLVSFYNNEISEKSEIFDDQFSVERPDGSNFTLKIRSTKLEDSAMYFCASKISGKTDTQYFGPGTRLTVL.

This clone has just one count. The chain links TRBV21-1 to TRBJ2-6; TRBD1 is taken as the D call from the table, unchecked against the DNA. TRBV21-1 is a known pseudogene. This CDR3 spans 17 amino acids. The CDR3 sequence: CASGRDRTNSGANVLTF. The CDR3, as DNA: TGTGCCAGCGGCCGGGACAGAACAAACTCTGGGGCCAACGTCCTGACTTTC.

The chain carries TRBV27 and TRBJ2-7; D not certain. Trimming shortened V by 6 bases and J by 3 bases, and 18 bases separated the two germline ends. The germline CDR1 and CDR2 sequences are MNHEY and SMNVEV (reference sequence). The CDR3 consists of 15 residues. CDR3 sequence reads: CASSPPRRSFYEQYF. CDR3 sequence (DNA): TGTGCCAGCAGCCCCCCCAGAAGGTCCTTCTACGAGCAGTACTTC.

The rearrangement uses TRBV4-1 and TRBJ1-6, with D unresolved. In germline, CDR1 is MGHRA, CDR2 YSYEKL. The CDR3 is 14 amino acids. With 4 bases removed from V and 7 bases from J, the gap between germline ends came to 11 bases. The CDR3 loop reads CASSREAINSPLHF. The CDR3 DNA reads TGCGCCAGCAGCCGGGAGGCTATAAATTCACCCCTCCACTTT.

J is TRBJ2-7 and V is TRBV29-1; TRBD1 is a possible D gene (5 bases). CDR1 is SQVTM, CDR2 ANQGSEA, per germline. V lost 7 bases to trimming and J lost 6 bases, with 16 bases between them. The CDR3 runs 12 residues. CDR3 loop: CSGALQGAEQYF. The CDR3 region has the DNA TGCAGCGGAGCTCTTCAAGGGGCCGAGCAGTACTTC.